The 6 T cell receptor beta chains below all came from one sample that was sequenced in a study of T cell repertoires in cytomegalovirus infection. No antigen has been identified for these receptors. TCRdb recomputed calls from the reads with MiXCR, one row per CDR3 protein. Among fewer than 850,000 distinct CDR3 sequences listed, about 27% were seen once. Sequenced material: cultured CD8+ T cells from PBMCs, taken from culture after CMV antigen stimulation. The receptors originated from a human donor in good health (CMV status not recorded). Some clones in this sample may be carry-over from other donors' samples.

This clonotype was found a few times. The chain's CDR3 is CASSSWGMDEQSTDTQYF. Here the CDR3 DNA reads TGCGCCAGCAGCTCGTGGGGCATGGACGAACAGAGCACAGATACGCAGTATTTT. The chain carries TRBV5-1 and TRBJ2-3; D might be TRBD1 (5 bases). Germline V gene lookup returns CDR1 SGHRS and CDR2 YFSETQ. The ends were cut back, 3 bases at V and 0 bases at J, with 20 bases in the middle. The CDR3 consists of 18 residues.

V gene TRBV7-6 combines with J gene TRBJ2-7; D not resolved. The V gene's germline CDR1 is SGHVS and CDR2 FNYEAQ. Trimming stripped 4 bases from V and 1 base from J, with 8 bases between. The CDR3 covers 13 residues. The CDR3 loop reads CASSSYLSYEQYF. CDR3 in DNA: TGTGCCAGCAGCTCCTACCTTTCCTACGAGCAGTACTTC.

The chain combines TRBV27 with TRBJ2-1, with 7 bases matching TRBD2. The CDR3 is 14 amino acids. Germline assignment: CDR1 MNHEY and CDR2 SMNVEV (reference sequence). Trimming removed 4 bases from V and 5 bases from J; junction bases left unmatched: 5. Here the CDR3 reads CASSSVRGNNEQFF. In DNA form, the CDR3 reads TGTGCCAGCAGTTCGGTGCGGGGGAACAATGAGCAGTTCTTC.

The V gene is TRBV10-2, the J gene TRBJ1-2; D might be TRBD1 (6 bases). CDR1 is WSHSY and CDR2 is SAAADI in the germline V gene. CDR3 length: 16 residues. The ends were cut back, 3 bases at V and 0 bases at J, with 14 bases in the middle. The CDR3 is CASSDTGIRTNYGYTF. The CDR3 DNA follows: TGCGCCAGCAGTGACACAGGGATACGAACTAACTATGGCTACACCTTC.

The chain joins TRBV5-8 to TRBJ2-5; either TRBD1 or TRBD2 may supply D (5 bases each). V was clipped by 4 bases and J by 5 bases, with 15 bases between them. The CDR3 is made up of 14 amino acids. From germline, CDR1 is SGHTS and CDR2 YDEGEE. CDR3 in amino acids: CASSPRPGSETQYF. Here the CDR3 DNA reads TGTGCCAGCAGCCCCCGGCCAGGGAGTGAGACCCAGTACTTC. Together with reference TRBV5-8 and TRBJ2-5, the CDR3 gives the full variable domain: EAGVTQSPTHLIKTRGQQATLRCSPISGHTSVYWYQQALGLGLQFLLWYDEGEERNRGNFPPRFSGRQFPNYSSELNVNALELEDSALYLCASSPRPGSETQYFGPGTRLLVL.

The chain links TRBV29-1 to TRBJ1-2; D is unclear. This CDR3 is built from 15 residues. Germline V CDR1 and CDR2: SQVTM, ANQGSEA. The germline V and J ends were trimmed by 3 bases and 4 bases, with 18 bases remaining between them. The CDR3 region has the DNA TGCAGCGTTGAGGTAGGGTCGGTCTGGTCCTATGGCTACACCTTC. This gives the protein CSVEVGSVWSYGYTF. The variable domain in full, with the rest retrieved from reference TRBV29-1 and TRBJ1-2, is SAVISQKPSRDICQRGTSLTIQCQVDSQVTMMFWYRQQPGQSLTLIATANQGSEATYESGFVIDKFPISRPNLTFSTLTVSNMSPEDSSIYLCSVEVGSVWSYGYTFGSGTRLTVV.